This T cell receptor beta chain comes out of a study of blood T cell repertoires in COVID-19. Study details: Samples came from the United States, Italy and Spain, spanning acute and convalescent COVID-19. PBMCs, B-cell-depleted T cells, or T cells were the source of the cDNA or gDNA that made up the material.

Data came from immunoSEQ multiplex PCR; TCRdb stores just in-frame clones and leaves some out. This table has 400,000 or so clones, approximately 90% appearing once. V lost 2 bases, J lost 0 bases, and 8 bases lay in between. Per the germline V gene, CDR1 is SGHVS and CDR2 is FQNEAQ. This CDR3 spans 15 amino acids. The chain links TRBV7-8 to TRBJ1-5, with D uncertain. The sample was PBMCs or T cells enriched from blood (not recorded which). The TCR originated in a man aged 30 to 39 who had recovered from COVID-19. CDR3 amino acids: CASSLRRDSNQPQHF. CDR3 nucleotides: TGTGCCAGCAGCTTACGGAGGGATAGCAATCAGCCCCAGCATTTT.